This TCR beta chain was recorded in a study of T cell changes during pregnancy in multiple sclerosis. CDR3 length: 17 amino acids. Trimming pared 0 bases from V and 1 base from J, leaving 15 bases between. Germline CDR1 reads SGHDT; CDR2 reads YYEEEE. The assay was immunoSEQ multiplex PCR, and TCRdb's table has in-frame clones only and misses some. Here the sample spans over 55,000 clones, 93% being singletons. The specimen was peripheral blood, collected after pregnancy. The chain recombines TRBV5-6 with TRBJ2-3; the D gene is possibly TRBD1 (5 bases). The TCR originated in a female donor with multiple sclerosis, enrolled in a pregnancy study. Here the CDR3 DNA reads TGTGCCAGCAGCTTGGATGCAGGGTATTTGGGCACAGATACGCAGTATTTT. Translated: CASSLDAGYLGTDTQYF.